This T cell receptor beta chain was profiled in a study of CD8+ T cells in alopecia areata. With V trimmed by 3 bases and J by 0 bases, 1 base remained unmatched. Germline V gene data show CDR1 as ENHRY and CDR2 as SYGVKD. This CDR3 has 15 residues. Sequencing templates came from extracted RNA that was reverse transcribed into cDNA. TCRdb keeps only in-frame clones here, not all; method: immunoSEQ multiplex PCR. The sample has about 250,000 clones, around 64% seen once; the top ten hold roughly 0.93%. About this clone itself: What it binds is not known.

Whole-study results and caveats: More clonal than normal scalp was lesional scalp, particularly alopecia totalis/universalis. Scalp clonality and expanded CD8+ clones among the top 100 were significantly decreased by tofacitinib.

Treatment in this sample: oral pan-JAK inhibitor, 5-10 mg twice daily. Collection of lesional scalp punch biopsies and peripheral blood was performed in alopecia areata patients. The source was CD4+ T cells sorted from blood, collected at week 52, from a patient treated with tofacitinib. This clonotype was sampled from a human donor with alopecia areata. The gene calls are TRBV10-3 and TRBJ2-2, with 7 positions matching TRBD1. Here the CDR3 DNA reads TGTGCCATCAGTGAAGGGACAGCGAACACCGGGGAGCTGTTTTTT. This codes for CAISEGTANTGELFF.